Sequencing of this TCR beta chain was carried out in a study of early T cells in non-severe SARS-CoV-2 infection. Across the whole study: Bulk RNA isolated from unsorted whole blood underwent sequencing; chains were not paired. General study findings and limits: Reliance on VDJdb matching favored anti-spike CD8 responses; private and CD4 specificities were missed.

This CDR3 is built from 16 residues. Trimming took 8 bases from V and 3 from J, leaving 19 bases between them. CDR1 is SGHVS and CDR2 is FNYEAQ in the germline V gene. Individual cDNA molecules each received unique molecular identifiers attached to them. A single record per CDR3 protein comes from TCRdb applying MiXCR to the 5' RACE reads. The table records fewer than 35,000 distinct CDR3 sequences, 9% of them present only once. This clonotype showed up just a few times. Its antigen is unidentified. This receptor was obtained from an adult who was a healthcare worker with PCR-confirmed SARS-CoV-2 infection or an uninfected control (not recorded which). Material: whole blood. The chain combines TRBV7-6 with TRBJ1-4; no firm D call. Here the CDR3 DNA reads TGTGCCAGCGGAAAGCAGCGGGCCGAGGCTAATGAAAAACTGTTTTTT. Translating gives CASGKQRAEANEKLFF.